This T cell receptor beta chain was retrieved from a study of shared clonotypes between healthy human individuals. Study results and caveats: Specimens sampled were limited to blood, with tissue repertoires likely differing. The study generally estimated greater richness for naive than memory subsets.

Those who donated were healthy HIV-negative adults, with no recent acute infections or vaccinations reported. The CD4+ fraction was divided into a CD45RA+ naive subset and a CD45RA-negative memory subset. The junction had 4 bases not matched to a gene; V was cut back by 6 bases and J by 5 bases. CDR3 length: 14 amino acids. Germline lookup yields CDR1 ENHRY and CDR2 SYGVKD. The sample holds one count of this clone. What it recognizes is unknown. Using immunoSEQ multiplex PCR, the repertoire was profiled, and TCRdb retains in-frame clones only, with some absent. Of approximately 980,000 clones in the sample, 60% to 85% were seen once.

V gene TRBV10-3 combines with J gene TRBJ1-6; 7 nucleotides align to TRBD1. Sequenced: memory CD4+ T cells sorted from blood. The subset here: CD45RA-negative fraction. The sequence came from a man younger than 35 in good health. CDR3 sequence: CAIRGDSNNSPLHF. The CDR3 DNA reads TGTGCCATCAGGGGGGACAGTAATAATTCACCCCTCCACTTT.